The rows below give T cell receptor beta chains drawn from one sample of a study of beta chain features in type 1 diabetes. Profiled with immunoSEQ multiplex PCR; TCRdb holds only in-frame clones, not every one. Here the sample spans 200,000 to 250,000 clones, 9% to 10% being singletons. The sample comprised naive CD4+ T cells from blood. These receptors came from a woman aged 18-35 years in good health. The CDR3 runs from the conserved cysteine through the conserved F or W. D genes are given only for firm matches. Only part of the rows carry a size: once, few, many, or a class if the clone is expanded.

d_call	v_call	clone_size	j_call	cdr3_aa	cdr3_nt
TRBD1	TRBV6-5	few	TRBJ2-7	CASSLRTGGTYEQYF	TGTGCCAGCAGTTTGAGGACAGGGGGGACCTACGAGCAGTACTTC
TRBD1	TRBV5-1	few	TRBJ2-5	CASSIGQGSETQYF	TGCGCCAGCAGCATCGGACAGGGGTCGGAGACCCAGTACTTC
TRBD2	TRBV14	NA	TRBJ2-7	CASSQDLAGVSEQYF	TGTGCCAGCAGCCAAGATCTAGCGGGAGTGTCCGAGCAGTACTTC
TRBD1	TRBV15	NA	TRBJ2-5	CATSQRRQGQETQYF	TGTGCCACCAGCCAAAGAAGACAGGGCCAAGAGACCCAGTACTTC
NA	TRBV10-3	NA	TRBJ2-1	CAISEGPHEFF	TGTGCCATCAGTGAGGGGCCTCATGAGTTCTTC
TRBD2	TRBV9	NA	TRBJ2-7	CASASHGGGASYEQYF	TGTGCCAGCGCCTCGCACGGGGGAGGGGCCTCCTACGAGCAGTACTTC
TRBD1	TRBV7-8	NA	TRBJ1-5	CASSLNRDSLNQPQHF	TGTGCCAGCAGCCTGAACCGGGACAGCTTAAATCAGCCCCAGCATTTT
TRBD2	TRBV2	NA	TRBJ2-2	CASTGGGRRTGELFF	TGTGCCAGCACCGGGGGGGGGCGAAGGACCGGGGAGCTGTTTTTT
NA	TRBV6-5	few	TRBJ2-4	CASSSQLAKNIQYF	TGTGCCAGCAGTTCTCAACTAGCCAAAAACATTCAGTACTTC
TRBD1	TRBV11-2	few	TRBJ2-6	CASSLPGQLGSGANVLTF	TGTGCCAGCAGCTTGCCGGGACAGCTTGGCTCTGGGGCCAACGTCCTGACTTTC
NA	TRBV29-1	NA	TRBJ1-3	CSVAPGTGTIYF	TGCAGCGTCGCCCCCGGTACCGGTACCATATATTTT
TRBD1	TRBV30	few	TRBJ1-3	CAWTGQPRTIYF	TGTGCCTGGACGGGACAGCCTCGAACCATATATTTT
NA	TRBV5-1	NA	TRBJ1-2	CASSPDREGGYTF	TGCGCCAGCAGCCCGGACAGAGAAGGAGGCTACACCTTC
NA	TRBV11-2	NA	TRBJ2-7	CASSNGGQGAYEQYF	TGTGCCAGCAGCAATGGGGGGCAGGGGGCCTACGAGCAGTACTTC
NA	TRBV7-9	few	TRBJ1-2	CASSSGQYYGYTF	TGTGCCAGCAGCTCCGGACAGTACTATGGCTACACCTTC
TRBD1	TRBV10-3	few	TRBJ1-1	CAIRGTDTEAFF	TGTGCCATCAGAGGGACAGACACTGAAGCTTTCTTT
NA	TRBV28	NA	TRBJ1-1	CASSLTDEAFF	TGTGCCAGCAGTCTGACAGATGAAGCTTTCTTT
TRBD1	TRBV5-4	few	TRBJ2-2	CASSTDRVAGELFF	TGTGCCAGCAGCACCGACAGGGTGGCCGGGGAGCTGTTTTTT
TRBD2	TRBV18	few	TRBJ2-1	CASSPSSGIDEQFF	TGTGCCAGCTCACCGTCCAGCGGGATCGATGAGCAGTTCTTC
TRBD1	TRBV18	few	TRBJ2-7	CASSLGQGPYEQYF	TGTGCCAGCTCACTCGGACAGGGGCCCTACGAGCAGTACTTC
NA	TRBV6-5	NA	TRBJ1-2	CASSSSVFAWGGGYTF	NA
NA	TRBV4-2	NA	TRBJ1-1	CASRGPRMNTEAFF	TGTGCCAGCAGGGGCCCAAGGATGAACACTGAAGCTTTCTTT
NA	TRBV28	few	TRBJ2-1	CASKVGGGPYNEQFF	TGTGCCAGCAAGGTGGGGGGGGGCCCCTACAATGAGCAGTTCTTC
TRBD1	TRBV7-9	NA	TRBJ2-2	CASSRPGQGDTGELFF	TGTGCCAGCAGCCGACCGGGACAGGGTGACACCGGGGAGCTGTTTTTT
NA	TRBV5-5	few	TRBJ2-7	CASSLVPDTPYEQYF	TGTGCCAGCAGCTTGGTCCCGGACACCCCCTACGAGCAGTACTTC
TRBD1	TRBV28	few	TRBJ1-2	CASSLLDRGLGYTF	TGTGCCAGCAGCTTGTTGGACAGGGGGCTGGGCTACACCTTC
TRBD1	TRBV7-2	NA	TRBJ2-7	CASSLDRGPYEQYF	TGTGCCAGCAGCCTCGACAGGGGACCCTACGAGCAGTACTTC
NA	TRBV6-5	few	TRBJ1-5	CASGPLGGLNQPQHF	TGTGCCAGCGGCCCCCTCGGGGGGCTCAATCAGCCCCAGCATTTT
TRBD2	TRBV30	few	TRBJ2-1	CAWSVLLPVWRGVGNEQFF	TGTGCCTGGAGTGTACTATTACCGGTCTGGCGGGGGGTGGGCAATGAGCAGTTCTTC
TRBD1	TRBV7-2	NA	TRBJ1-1	CASSSSPGQGFRNTEAFF	TGTGCCAGCAGCTCATCCCCGGGACAGGGGTTTAGAAACACTGAAGCTTTCTTT
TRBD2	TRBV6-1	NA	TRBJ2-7	CASRASGTYEQYF	TGTGCCAGCCGGGCTAGCGGGACCTACGAGCAGTACTTC
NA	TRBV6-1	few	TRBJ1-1	CASSEAAGPGNTEAFF	TGTGCCAGCAGTGAAGCCGCGGGGCCGGGGAACACTGAAGCTTTCTTT